The T cell receptor beta chain under discussion was sequenced for a study of blood T cell repertoires in COVID-19 (TCRdb year 2020). Study-level background: Samples from collaborators originated in the United States, Italy and Spain and spanned both the acute and convalescent phases of COVID-19. The material from the prospective study consisted of cDNA or gDNA derived from T cells, B-cell-depleted T cells, or PBMCs. Subjects who had been exposed to COVID-19, were actively infected with it, or had recovered from it provided the deeply sampled blood TCRbeta repertoires that made up the dataset. A freely available public database, intended as a resource for researchers studying the immune response to SARS-CoV-2, is where the repertoires were released. Samples were obtained from the ongoing ImmuneRACE study (first 160 participants) and from about 1,300 subjects provided by 6 global collaborators. Sample metadata almost always included a de-identified subject ID, COVID-19 status, age in years and sex. Where HLA class I and class II types were available, the types were taken from metadata supplied by the sample provider, not from assay-based typing. What the authors observed across the whole study: Clinical and demographic metadata were provided uncurated, with the amount varying by source and participant.

TCRbeta CDR3 regions were amplified from genomic DNA by means of the immunoSEQ Assay, a bias-controlled multiplex PCR. In the authors' own workflow: The number of nucleated cells in each sample was estimated by amplification of reference gene primers within the assay. Sequence reads were collapsed and filtered to measure the absolute abundance of every unique TCRbeta CDR3 rearrangement. For each sample, productive Simpson clonality was calculated as the square root of Simpson's diversity index over productive rearrangements. This immuneACCESS table, as held by TCRdb, lists in-frame sequences with V and J called but not all clones. Of the missing ones, under half trace to an unresolved V gene in checked studies; the others have no known cause. The V and J calls and clone size were taken over from that table, and D and trimming were inferred from the DNA. Within this sample are some 280,000 clones, with around four fifths of them counted one time only. The leading ten clones occupy around 3.9% of the sample.

The germline V gene (reference sequence) provides CDR1 SEHNR and CDR2 FQNEAQ. Ends trimmed: V by 5 bases, J by 10 bases; bases unmatched to a gene: 5. There are 13 amino acids in the CDR3, from cysteine to phenylalanine inclusive. The CDR3 DNA has 39 bases and is translated from base 1. Points on this clone: Its antigen specificity is not known. No much larger clonotype is one base removed from it; base qualities were not supplied.

The collaborating institutions used their own protocols to collect whole blood in K2EDTA tubes. Collaborator samples were shipped for TCRbeta analysis as frozen whole blood, isolated PBMCs, or DNA extracted from either sample type. The TCR was taken from a woman in her 50s with active or convalescent COVID-19. What was sequenced was peripheral blood. The chain is assembled from TRBV7-9 and TRBJ1-6, and 7 junction bases match TRBD1. The DNA reads TGTGCCAGCAGCGGACAGGAGCAATCACCCCTCCACTTT. Its protein is CASSGQEQSPLHF.